Each of the 27 T cell receptor beta chains below was sequenced from the same sample in a study of cytomegalovirus exposure and HLA in healthy donors. PCR used 60 Vbeta primers and 13 Jbeta primers. Assay: immunoSEQ multiplex PCR; the TCRdb copy retains only in-frame clones and omits some. Of about 160,000 clones listed, over 60% were seen once; the top ten hold more than 0.75%. The source material was PBMCs. These receptors were taken from a woman aged 50 to 60 in good health and CMV-seropositive.

The chain employs TRBV4-3 and TRBJ2-7, with D perhaps TRBD1 (5 bases). The V gene lost 2 bases and the J gene lost 5 bases, with 13 bases spanning the gap. The CDR3 has 14 amino acids. Germline CDR1 LGHNA, CDR2 YSLEER. The CDR3 region has the DNA TGCGCCAGCAGCCAATACAGGATGGGAAACGAGCAGTACTTC. It is translated as CASSQYRMGNEQYF.

The chain couples TRBV10-2 to TRBJ2-7, with TRBD1 as a possible D gene (5 bases). The CDR3 spans 12 residues. The germline CDR1 and CDR2 sequences are WSHSY and SAAADI. The V end lost 8 bases, the J end lost 0 bases, and 8 bases lay between the germline ends. As DNA, the CDR3 is TGCGCCAGCGCAGGGTACTCCTACGAGCAGTACTTC. It encodes CASAGYSYEQYF.

The chain employs TRBV27 and TRBJ2-2, with D tentatively TRBD2 (5 bases). V was pared by 2 bases and J by 4 bases, with 11 bases between. The germline V gene encodes CDR1 MNHEY and CDR2 SMNVEV (reference sequence). The CDR3 totals 15 residues. The CDR3 sequence: CASSLRGYGTGELFF. CDR3 nucleotides: TGTGCCAGCAGTTTACGAGGGTACGGCACCGGGGAGCTGTTTTTT.

The chain employs TRBV2 and TRBJ1-4; D is possibly TRBD1 (6 bases). Germline lookup yields CDR1 SNHLY and CDR2 FYNNEI. V gave up 8 bases and J gave up 7 bases, with 17 bases separating them. This CDR3 is built from 14 residues. The CDR3 reads CASLLGAGVEKLFF. The CDR3 nucleotides read TGTGCCAGCCTACTCGGGGCAGGGGTTGAAAAACTGTTTTTT.

This chain connects TRBV27 to TRBJ1-1, with D possibly matching TRBD1 (5 bases). V was shortened by 6 bases and J by 5 bases, with 13 bases between the two germline ends. Germline V lookup: CDR1 MNHEY, CDR2 SMNVEV (reference sequence). This CDR3 has 13 residues. Here the CDR3 reads CASSLGTLTEAFF. CDR3 sequence (DNA): TGTGCCAGCAGCCTCGGGACTCTTACTGAAGCTTTCTTT.

This chain connects TRBV6-1 to TRBJ2-1, with 8 nucleotides matching TRBD1. Germline loops: CDR1 MNHNS, CDR2 SASEGT. With 10 bases clipped from V and 9 bases from J, the junction kept 8 bases outside the gene matches. There are 12 residues in the CDR3. The CDR3 region has the DNA TGTGCCATAGGACAGGGAGATTTTGAGCAGTTCTTC. The encoded protein is CAIGQGDFEQFF.

The rearrangement joins TRBV10-3 to TRBJ2-7; D is ambiguous. The CDR3 extends over 13 amino acids. The ends were cut back, 6 bases at V and 2 bases at J, with 11 bases in the middle. The germline V gene encodes CDR1 ENHRY and CDR2 SYGVKD. CDR3 nucleotides: TGTGCCATCAGCGGTAGCTTTGCCTACGAGCAGTACTTC. It encodes CAISGSFAYEQYF.

This chain connects TRBV10-3 to TRBJ2-7; TRBD2 agrees at 11 bases. Germline V gene data show CDR1 as ENHRY and CDR2 as SYGVKD. The CDR3 covers 15 residues. The V segment lost 3 bases and the J segment 0 bases; nucleotides outside the gene matches: 1. The CDR3 here is CAISDSGGGSYEQYF. CDR3 nucleotide sequence: TGTGCCATCAGTGATAGCGGGGGGGGCTCCTACGAGCAGTACTTC.

This chain joins TRBV5-6 and TRBJ2-4, with 11 bases matching TRBD1. Looked up from germline, CDR1 is SGHDT and CDR2 is YYEEEE. The CDR3 spans 14 residues. V gave up 3 bases and J gave up 7 bases; unmatched junction bases: 3. The CDR3 here is CASSYRDRGNIQYF. CDR3 nucleotide sequence: TGTGCCAGCAGCTACCGGGACAGGGGGAACATTCAGTACTTC. Based on the CDR3 plus reference TRBV5-6 and TRBJ2-4, the full variable domain is DAGVTQSPTHLIKTRGQQVTLRCSPKSGHDTVSWYQQALGQGPQFIFQYYEEEERQRGNFPDRFSGHQFPNYSSELNVNALLLGDSALYLCASSYRDRGNIQYFGAGTRLSVL.

J is TRBJ1-5 and V is TRBV2; 9 bases agree with TRBD1. Germline values: CDR1 SNHLY, CDR2 FYNNEI. There are 15 residues in the CDR3. Trimming cost V 7 bases and J 4 bases; bases outside gene matches: 8. The CDR3 DNA reads TGTGCCAGCACCCCGGGACAGGGAGTAAATCAGCCCCAGCATTTT. Protein: CASTPGQGVNQPQHF.

V usage is TRBV2 and J usage is TRBJ1-1; D unclear. CDR1 is SNHLY, CDR2 FYNNEI, per germline. CDR3 length: 12 residues. The ends were cut back, 5 bases at V and 10 bases at J, with 14 bases in the middle. Written as DNA, the CDR3 is TGTGCCAGCAGTTCGGAGGGTTTGCGAGCTTTCTTT. It yields the protein CASSSEGLRAFF.

V and J are TRBV6-1 and TRBJ2-1; D unresolved. V was clipped by 3 bases and J by 5 bases, with 17 bases between them. CDR1 is MNHNS and CDR2 is SASEGT in the germline V gene. This CDR3 is built from 16 residues. The CDR3 nucleotides read TGTGCCAGCAGTGACCCACTTCTAGGCCGGAACAATGAGCAGTTCTTC. As protein: CASSDPLLGRNNEQFF.

The chain joins TRBV6-1 to TRBJ2-7; D possibly corresponds to TRBD1 (6 bases). With 2 bases removed from V and 7 bases from J, the gap between germline ends came to 15 bases. This CDR3 contains 14 residues. Germline V gene lookup returns CDR1 MNHNS and CDR2 SASEGT. The CDR3 loop reads CASSEWTDLVEQYF. The CDR3 nucleotides read TGTGCCAGCAGTGAATGGACAGACTTAGTAGAGCAGTACTTC.

In DNA, the CDR3 is TGTGCCAGCCGGATGAGCGGGAGATCCTACAATGAGCAGTTCTTC. It yields the protein CASRMSGRSYNEQFF. This sequence joins TRBV6-5 and TRBJ2-1; TRBD2 aligns across 8 bases. The CDR3 is 15 residues long. Germline V gives CDR1 MNHEY, CDR2 SVGAGI. After removal of 8 bases from V and 1 base from J, the junction contained 7 bases not matched to a gene.

The chain uses TRBV4-2 and TRBJ2-1, with 10 positions matching TRBD2. The CDR3 runs 17 residues. The V segment lost 1 base and the J segment 7 bases; nucleotides outside the gene matches: 10. Looked up from germline, CDR1 is LGHNA and CDR2 is YNFKEQ. DNA of the CDR3: TGTGCCAGCAGCCAAGGAGGGTCTAGCGGGAGTAGGAATGAGCAGTTCTTC. It encodes CASSQGGSSGSRNEQFF.

CDR3 in amino acids: CASSYTYLAVQETQYF. CDR3 DNA: TGTGCCAGCAGTTACACCTACCTAGCGGTCCAAGAGACCCAGTACTTC. The chain combines TRBV6-5 with TRBJ2-5, with 7 bases matching TRBD2. V shed 2 bases, J shed 1 base, and the junction held 7 bases outside the gene matches. The CDR3 covers 16 residues. Germline CDR1 and CDR2: MNHEY and SVGAGI.

This clone was counted between two and nine times. This chain joins TRBV27 and TRBJ1-1; D not resolved. The CDR3 runs to 14 residues. The V and J ends lost 3 bases and 4 bases respectively, with 12 bases between them. In germline, CDR1 is MNHEY, CDR2 SMNVEV (reference sequence). The CDR3 here is CASSFSSGSTEAFF. In nucleotides, the CDR3 is TGTGCCAGCAGTTTCTCGTCGGGAAGCACTGAAGCTTTCTTT.

J is TRBJ2-7 and V is TRBV2, with TRBD1 as a possible D gene (5 bases). Germline V gene sequence: CDR1 SNHLY, CDR2 FYNNEI. The CDR3 is 12 amino acids. V lost 8 bases and J lost 4, with 12 bases in between. The CDR3 here is CASSGRVYEQYF. The CDR3 bases are TGTGCCAGCTCGGGCAGGGTTTACGAGCAGTACTTC.

V is TRBV2 and J is TRBJ2-3, with 7 positions matching TRBD2. V dropped 6 bases and J dropped 1; count of bases not matched to a gene: 4. Germline CDR1 reads SNHLY; CDR2 reads FYNNEI. The CDR3 runs 14 residues. The CDR3 region is CASRRAGGTDTQYF. CDR3 bases: TGTGCCAGCAGGAGGGCGGGGGGCACAGATACGCAGTATTTT.

V and J are TRBV10-2 and TRBJ2-7; D possibly corresponds to TRBD2 (6 bases). Germline lookup yields CDR1 WSHSY and CDR2 SAAADI. The CDR3 loop spans 15 amino acids. Trimming removed 3 bases from V and 1 base from J, with 13 bases in between. The CDR3 coding sequence is TGCGCCAGCAGTGAAGTGGGGGGTCGTTCCTACGAGCAGTACTTC. It is translated as CASSEVGGRSYEQYF.

The chain uses TRBV19 and TRBJ2-7; 7 nucleotides match TRBD2. J gave up 7 bases and V 5 bases, and 11 bases lay outside the gene matches. Germline V gives CDR1 LNHDA, CDR2 SQIVND (reference sequence). The CDR3 runs to 14 residues. The CDR3 sequence is CASSGAGVWREQYF. CDR3 in DNA: TGTGCCAGTAGTGGCGCGGGAGTGTGGCGGGAGCAGTACTTC.

V and J are TRBV6-1 and TRBJ1-3; D gene ambiguous. There are 14 residues in the CDR3. The V gene lost 4 bases and the J gene lost 8 bases, with 15 bases spanning the gap. Germline V gene sequence: CDR1 MNHNS, CDR2 SASEGT. This CDR3 reads CASSVVGGFDTIYF. CDR3 in DNA: TGTGCCAGCAGTGTGGTAGGAGGTTTCGACACCATATATTTT.

This clone was observed a single time. The same CDR3 also results from other DNA sequences found in this sample. The rearrangement uses TRBV27 and TRBJ1-1; D is undetermined. The V gene lost 1 base and the J gene lost 5 bases, with 8 bases spanning the gap. Germline V gives CDR1 MNHEY, CDR2 SMNVEV (reference sequence). The CDR3 has 13 amino acids. The CDR3 loop reads CASSLYRGTEAFF. In DNA, the CDR3 is TGTGCCAGCAGTTTATATCGGGGAACTGAAGCTTTCTTT.

This chain connects TRBV10-2 to TRBJ2-1; 7 bases are a match to TRBD2. CDR3 length: 13 residues. Germline loops: CDR1 WSHSY, CDR2 SAAADI. V lost 6 bases, J lost 8 bases, and 7 bases stayed unmatched. The CDR3 DNA follows: TGCGCCAGCAGCTGGACTAGTGATCATGAGCAGTTCTTC. Protein: CASSWTSDHEQFF.

This clone showed up just once. The V and J genes are TRBV10-3 and TRBJ2-3, with 7 bases that match TRBD2. This CDR3 is built from 15 residues. Germline assignment: CDR1 ENHRY and CDR2 SYGVKD. V lost 6 bases, J lost 5 bases, and 11 bases stayed unmatched. This CDR3 is CAIRNPAGNVDTQYF. The CDR3 nucleotides are TGTGCCATCAGGAATCCAGCGGGGAACGTAGATACGCAGTATTTT.

The chain couples TRBV25-1 to TRBJ2-1; 13 positions agree with TRBD2. The J segment lost 7 bases and the V segment lost 3 bases, leaving 6 bases of the junction unmatched. CDR3 length: 16 residues. CDR1 is MGHDK and CDR2 is SYGVNS in the germline V gene. For the CDR3, the DNA is TGTGCCAGCAGTGATCGGACTAGCGGGAGAGGGAATGAGCAGTTCTTC. Amino acids: CASSDRTSGRGNEQFF.

The chain couples TRBV7-3 to TRBJ2-1; 11 bases fit TRBD1. Unmatched junction bases numbered 6, after V lost 5 bases and J lost 9 bases. This CDR3 region has 14 residues. The V gene's germline CDR1 is SGHTA and CDR2 FQGTGA. The CDR3 loop reads CASSTGQGDTEQFF. CDR3 sequence (DNA): TGTGCCAGCAGCACGGGACAGGGGGACACTGAGCAGTTCTTC.